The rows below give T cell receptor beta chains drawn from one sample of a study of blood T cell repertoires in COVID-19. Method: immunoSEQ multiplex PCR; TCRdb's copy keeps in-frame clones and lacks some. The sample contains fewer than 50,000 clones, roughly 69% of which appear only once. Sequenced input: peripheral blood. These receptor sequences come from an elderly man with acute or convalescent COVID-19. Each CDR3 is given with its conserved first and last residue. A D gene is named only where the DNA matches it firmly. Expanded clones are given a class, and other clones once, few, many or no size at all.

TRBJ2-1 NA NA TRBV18 CASSPPKGAYNNEQFF TGTGCCAGCTCACCACCGAAAGGGGCGTACAACAATGAGCAGTTCTTC
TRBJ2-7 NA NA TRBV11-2 CASSLDTGRSYEQYF TGTGCCAGCAGCTTAGATACAGGGCGCTCCTACGAGCAGTACTTC
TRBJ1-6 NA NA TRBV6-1 CASSDSDTGSPLHF TGTGCCAGCAGTGACAGCGACACAGGTTCACCCCTCCACTTT
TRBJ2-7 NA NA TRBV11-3 CASSKRSGVNYEQYF TGTGCCAGCAGCAAAAGGTCGGGGGTAAACTACGAGCAGTACTTC
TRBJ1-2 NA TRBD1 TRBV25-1 CASSDPSTGGAGYTF TGTGCCAGCAGTGACCCATCGACAGGGGGCGCGGGCTACACCTTC
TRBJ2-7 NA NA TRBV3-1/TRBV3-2 CASSQERGEQYF TGTGCCAGCAGCCAAGAACGGGGCGAGCAGTACTTC
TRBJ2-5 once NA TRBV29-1 CSVTGGASTQETQYF TGCAGCGTGACCGGGGGAGCCTCTACCCAAGAGACCCAGTACTTC
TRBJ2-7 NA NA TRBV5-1 CASSLAGAWGGQDEQYF TGCGCCAGCAGCTTGGCGGGGGCGTGGGGGGGCCAGGACGAGCAGTACTTC
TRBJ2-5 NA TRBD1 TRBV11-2 CASSLSGTGDETQYF TGTGCCAGCAGCTTGTCTGGGACAGGGGACGAGACCCAGTACTTC
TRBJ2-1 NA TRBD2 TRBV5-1 CAPSGGGTYNEQFF TGCGCCCCCAGCGGGGGGGGAACCTACAATGAGCAGTTCTTC
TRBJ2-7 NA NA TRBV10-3 CAIKDEESYEQYF TGTGCCATCAAGGATGAGGAATCCTACGAGCAGTACTTC
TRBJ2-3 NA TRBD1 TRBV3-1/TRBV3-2 CASSQTGGADTQYF TGTGCCAGCAGCCAAACAGGGGGCGCAGATACGCAGTATTTT
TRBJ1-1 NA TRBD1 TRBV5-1 CASSLEVAGQGARGTEAFF TGCGCCAGCAGCTTGGAAGTCGCGGGACAGGGGGCGCGAGGGACTGAAGCTTTCTTT
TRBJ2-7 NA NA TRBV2 CASLVGLGQGLNEQYF TGTGCCAGCCTGGTGGGTCTGGGGCAGGGTTTGAACGAGCAGTACTTC
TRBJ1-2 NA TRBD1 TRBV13 CASSFGTGNGYTF TGTGCCAGCAGCTTCGGGACAGGGAATGGCTACACCTTC
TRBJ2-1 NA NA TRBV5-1 CASSLAVLADNEQFF TGCGCCAGCAGCTTGGCGGTTTTAGCGGACAATGAGCAGTTCTTC
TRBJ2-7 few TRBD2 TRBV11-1 CASSFDGLAGQYF TGTGCCAGCAGCTTTGATGGACTAGCGGGGCAGTACTTC
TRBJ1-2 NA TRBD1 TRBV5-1 CASSLATGAKGDTF TGCGCCAGCAGCTTGGCTACAGGGGCCAAGGGGGACACCTTC
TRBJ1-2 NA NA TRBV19 CASSQGQVRGGYTF TGTGCCAGTAGTCAGGGGCAGGTCCGCGGCGGCTACACCTTC
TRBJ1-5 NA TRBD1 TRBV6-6 CASSYGTVDQPQHF TGTGCCAGCAGTTACGGGACAGTTGATCAGCCCCAGCATTTT
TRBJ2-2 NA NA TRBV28 CASTRGGWTGELFF TGTGCCAGCACGAGGGGGGGTTGGACCGGGGAGCTGTTTTTT
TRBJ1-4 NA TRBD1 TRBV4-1 CASSQGVGGGGEKLFF TGCGCCAGCAGCCAAGGGGTAGGGGGCGGAGGTGAAAAACTGTTTTTT
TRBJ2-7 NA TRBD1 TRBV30 CAWRAWTGYNSYEQYF TGTGCCTGGAGGGCGTGGACAGGCTACAACTCCTACGAGCAGTACTTC
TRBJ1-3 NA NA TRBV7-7 CASSLVGGRFSGNTIYF TGTGCCAGCAGCTTAGTTGGGGGGAGGTTCTCTGGAAACACCATATATTTT
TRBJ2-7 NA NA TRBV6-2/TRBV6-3 CASSFRTTTRYEQYF TGTGCCAGCAGTTTCCGAACGACTACGCGGTACGAGCAGTACTTC
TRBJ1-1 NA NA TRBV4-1 CASSQVVWGNRGDTEAFF TGCGCCAGCAGCCAAGTGGTCTGGGGGAACCGCGGGGACACTGAAGCTTTCTTT
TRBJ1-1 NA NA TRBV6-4 CASTPPLGTEAFF TGTGCCAGCACTCCCCCCCTCGGCACTGAAGCTTTCTTT
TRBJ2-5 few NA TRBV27 CASSFSTGSETQYF TGTGCCAGCAGTTTCTCAACAGGGTCGGAGACCCAGTACTTC
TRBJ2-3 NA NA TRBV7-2 CASSSQSGSTDTQYF TGTGCCAGCAGCTCCCAGAGCGGGTCCACAGATACGCAGTATTTT
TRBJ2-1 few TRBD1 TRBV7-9 CASSGVGGTSGNEQFF TGTGCCAGCAGCGGAGTAGGGGGCACCTCGGGGAATGAGCAGTTCTTC
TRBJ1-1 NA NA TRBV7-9 CASSLAGALTEAFF TGTGCCAGCAGCTTAGCGGGGGCGTTGACTGAAGCTTTCTTT
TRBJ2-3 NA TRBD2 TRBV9 CASAQGLAGGTDTQYF TGTGCCAGCGCTCAAGGACTAGCGGGGGGGACAGATACGCAGTATTTT
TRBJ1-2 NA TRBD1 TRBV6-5 CASSSWDRVNYGYTF TGTGCCAGCAGTTCCTGGGACAGGGTCAACTATGGCTACACCTTC
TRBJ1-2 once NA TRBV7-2 CASSPQEGGYGYTF TGTGCCAGCAGCCCCCAGGAAGGGGGCTATGGCTACACCTTC
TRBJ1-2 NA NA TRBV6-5 CASSLDDNYGYTF TGTGCCAGCAGCCTAGACGATAACTATGGCTACACCTTC
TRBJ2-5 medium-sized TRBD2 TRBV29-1 CSATLLLERGGLETQYF TGCAGCGCTACCCTCCTTTTGGAGCGGGGGGGCCTTGAGACCCAGTACTTC
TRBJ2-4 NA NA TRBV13 CASSRLEAKNIQYF TGTGCCAGCAGTCGATTAGAAGCCAAAAACATTCAGTACTTC
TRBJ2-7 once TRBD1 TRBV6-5 CASSTRDRDHEQYF TGTGCCAGCAGTACCCGGGACAGGGACCACGAGCAGTACTTC
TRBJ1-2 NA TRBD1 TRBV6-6 CASSLGDWTGKNYGYTF TGTGCCAGCAGTCTCGGGGACTGGACAGGGAAGAACTATGGCTACACCTTC
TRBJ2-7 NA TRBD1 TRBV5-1 CASSLAGTDSYEQYF TGCGCCAGCAGCTTGGCTGGGACAGATTCCTACGAGCAGTACTTC
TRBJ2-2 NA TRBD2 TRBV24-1 CATSDTSAPNTGELFF TGTGCCACCAGTGACACTAGCGCCCCGAACACCGGGGAGCTGTTTTTT
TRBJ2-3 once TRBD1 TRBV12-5 CASGLGVDRVTDTQYF TGTGCTAGTGGTTTGGGGGTAGACAGGGTTACAGATACGCAGTATTTT
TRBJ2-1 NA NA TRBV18 CASSPSRNSYNEQFF TGTGCCAGCTCACCAAGCCGAAATTCCTACAATGAGCAGTTCTTC
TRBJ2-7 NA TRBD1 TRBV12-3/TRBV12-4 CASSETGGIEQYF TGTGCCAGCAGTGAAACAGGGGGTATCGAGCAGTACTTC
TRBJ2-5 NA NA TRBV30 CAWSVPGMGTQYF TGTGCCTGGAGTGTACCGGGGATGGGGACCCAGTACTTC
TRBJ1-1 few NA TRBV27 CASIPQGGEAFF TGTGCCAGCATTCCCCAGGGTGGTGAAGCTTTCTTT
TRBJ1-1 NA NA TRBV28 CASRTGTSNTEAFF TGTGCCAGCCGGACCGGGACATCAAACACTGAAGCTTTCTTT
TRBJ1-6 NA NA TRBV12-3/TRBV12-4 CAGSTGNSPLHF TGTGCCGGATCTACAGGCAATTCACCCCTCCACTTT